Sequencing of this T cell receptor (beta chain) was carried out in a study of long-term antiretroviral therapy in people with HIV. Study-level points and caveats: Increased diversity was seen after ART, yet it remained lower than in transplant donor controls. From about 2003 to 2017, blood was obtained, possibly while participants received older ART regimens. ART adherence, viral resistance and therapy changes went undocumented.

Per donor, at least one pre-ART and at least two post-ART PBMC samples were obtained. On this clone itself: What it recognizes is unknown.

The assay, immunoSEQ v3.0, was run at survey level. Data came from immunoSEQ multiplex PCR; TCRdb stores just in-frame clones and leaves some out. The sample lists about 28,000 clones; approximately 80% were seen once. This clonotype was sampled from a young man with HIV. This material consisted of unsorted PBMCs, taken 2.7 to 2.9 years after starting antiretroviral therapy.

The CDR3 spells CASRMELGEAFF. The DNA of the CDR3 is TGTGCCAGTCGAATGGAACTAGGTGAAGCTTTCTTT. The chain couples TRBV19 to TRBJ1-1; D not certain. The CDR3 is 12 residues long. Germline lookup yields CDR1 LNHDA and CDR2 SQIVND (reference sequence). Trimming pared 8 bases from V and 7 bases from J, leaving 14 bases between.